This TCR beta chain was identified during a study of T cells after yellow fever vaccination. TCRdb processed the 5' RACE reads anew with MiXCR; each CDR3 protein has one entry. This table holds some 500,000 distinct CDR3 sequences, about 13% found once. Trimming cost V 3 bases and J 4 bases, with 10 bases left between them. CDR1 ENHRY and CDR2 SYGVKD come from the germline V gene. The CDR3 covers 14 residues. The chain uses TRBV10-3 and TRBJ2-1; D may be TRBD1 (6 bases). This receptor was obtained from a man aged 25-45 years who received the YFV17D yellow fever vaccine. The sequencing here drew on PBMCs, taken on the day of the yellow fever booster vaccination. CDR3 protein: CAISDEGTYNEQFF. The CDR3 coding sequence is TGTGCCATCAGTGACGAGGGGACATACAATGAGCAGTTCTTC.